Each of the 14 T cell receptor beta chains below was sequenced from the same sample in a study of blood T cell repertoires in COVID-19. Assay: immunoSEQ multiplex PCR; the TCRdb copy retains only in-frame clones and omits some. The table has 300,000 or so clones, about nine tenths seen once. Sequencing was performed on peripheral blood. Receptors were obtained from a woman aged 30 to 39 with COVID-19, enrolled during active disease.

V is TRBV9 and J is TRBJ1-1; the D gene is possibly TRBD1 (6 bases). Germline CDR1 reads SGDLS; CDR2 reads YYNGEE. Trimming cost V 6 bases and J 2 bases, with 14 bases left between them. The CDR3 has 14 residues. The CDR3 sequence is CASTLTGPNTEAFF. DNA of the CDR3: TGTGCCAGCACCCTGACAGGACCTAACACTGAAGCTTTCTTT.

J is TRBJ1-4 and V is TRBV7-6; 7 nucleotides align to TRBD1. CDR1 is SGHVS and CDR2 is FNYEAQ in the germline V gene. After removal of 5 bases from V and 3 bases from J, the junction contained 6 bases not matched to a gene. The CDR3 sequence is 15 residues long. CDR3: CASSPWTGPNEKLFF. In nucleotides, the CDR3 is TGTGCCAGCAGCCCCTGGACAGGACCTAATGAAAAACTGTTTTTT. The full variable domain, in which reference TRBV7-6 and TRBJ1-4 provide the parts outside the CDR3, is GAGVSQSPRYKVTKRGQDVALRCDPISGHVSLYWYRQALGQGPEFLTYFNYEAQQDKSGLPNDRFSAERPEGSISTLTIQRTEQRDSAMYRCASSPWTGPNEKLFFGSGTQLSVL.

V and J are TRBV3-1 (or the pseudogene TRBV3-2) and TRBJ2-7, with D possibly TRBD2 on 5 matching bases. This CDR3 is built from 15 residues. V shed 2 bases and J shed 2 bases, with 13 bases lying between them. Germline values: CDR1 LGHDT, CDR2 YNNKEL (reference sequence). CDR3 sequence: CASSQREEGAYEQYF. CDR3 nucleotides: TGTGCCAGCAGCCAACGGGAAGAAGGAGCCTACGAGCAGTACTTC.

The rearrangement links TRBV19 to TRBJ2-7; no firm D call. Trimming took off 1 base at V and 4 bases at J, with 8 bases between the two ends. In germline, CDR1 is LNHDA, CDR2 SQIVND (reference sequence). The CDR3 totals 13 residues. CDR3 sequence reads: CASSIGLDYEQYF. CDR3 nucleotides: TGTGCCAGTAGTATAGGACTTGATTACGAGCAGTACTTC.

The chain joins TRBV2 to TRBJ1-5; possible D gene TRBD1, 5 bases. The V end lost 4 bases, the J end lost 3 bases, and 13 bases lay between the germline ends. The CDR3 is 15 residues long. CDR1 and CDR2 from the germline V gene are SNHLY and FYNNEI. CDR3 sequence: CASSGQGRNNQPQHF. The CDR3, as DNA: TGTGCCAGCAGTGGTCAGGGAAGGAACAATCAGCCCCAGCATTTT.

V and J are TRBV5-1 and TRBJ2-2; 12 nucleotides match TRBD2. The germline V gene has CDR1 SGHRS and CDR2 YFSETQ. The CDR3 extends over 17 amino acids. The V segment lost 3 bases and the J segment 7 bases; nucleotides outside the gene matches: 10. The CDR3 region has the DNA TGCGCCAGCAGCTCCTCTCTAGCGGGAGGGCCCGGCGGGGAGCTGTTTTTT. This sequence encodes CASSSSLAGGPGGELFF.

The chain is built from TRBV19 and TRBJ1-2; perhaps TRBD1 as D (6 bases). Looked up from germline, CDR1 is LNHDA and CDR2 is SQIVND (reference sequence). The V gene lost 5 bases and the J gene lost 2 bases, with 15 bases spanning the gap. The CDR3 spans 15 residues. The CDR3 sequence: CASSFVDSANYGYTF. The CDR3, as DNA: TGTGCCAGTAGTTTTGTGGACAGTGCGAACTATGGCTACACCTTC.

Only one count was recorded for this clone. The chain couples TRBV14 to TRBJ2-1, with 9 nucleotides matching TRBD2. The V and J ends lost 2 bases and 10 bases, in that order; junction bases with no gene match: 3. The CDR3 loop spans 13 amino acids. From germline, CDR1 is SGHDN and CDR2 FVKESK. The CDR3 DNA reads as TGTGCCAGCAGCCAACGGAGCGGGAGGGAGCAGTTCTTC. It yields the protein CASSQRSGREQFF.

This clone was detected only once. This chain connects TRBV27 to TRBJ2-7; D may be TRBD2 (7 bases). Germline loops: CDR1 MNHEY, CDR2 SMNVEV (reference sequence). CDR3 length: 15 residues. Trimming shortened V by 3 bases and J by 4 bases, and 16 bases separated the two germline ends. The CDR3 is CASSFGRGASYEQYF. CDR3 bases: TGTGCCAGCAGTTTTGGCCGGGGGGCTTCATACGAGCAGTACTTC.

The genes are TRBV28 and TRBJ1-4; D call uncertain. The germline V gene has CDR1 MDHEN and CDR2 SYDVKM. The length of the CDR3 is 12 residues. The ends were cut back, 8 bases at V and 3 bases at J, with 7 bases in the middle. DNA of the CDR3: TGTGCCAGCCGGGAGTCTAATGAAAAACTGTTTTTT. This encodes CASRESNEKLFF.

V usage is TRBV6-5 and J usage is TRBJ1-1, with D perhaps TRBD1 (5 bases). Germline V gene lookup returns CDR1 MNHEY and CDR2 SVGAGI. This CDR3 contains 12 residues. The V and J ends lost 2 bases and 9 bases respectively, with 10 bases between them. Written as DNA, the CDR3 is TGTGCCAGCAGTTACGGGACTGCAAAAGCTTTCTTT. Its translation is CASSYGTAKAFF.

The rearrangement links TRBV9 to TRBJ2-7, with D perhaps TRBD1 (6 bases). CDR3 size: 16 residues. Germline lookup yields CDR1 SGDLS and CDR2 YYNGEE. The germline V and J ends were trimmed by 0 bases and 0 bases, with 13 bases remaining between them. Written as DNA, the CDR3 is TGTGCCAGCAGCGTAGCCCCAGGGGCCAGCTCCTACGAGCAGTACTTC. This gives the protein CASSVAPGASSYEQYF.

This chain joins TRBV7-9 and TRBJ2-5, with a tentative D call TRBD1 (5 bases). V lost 3 bases, J lost 5 bases, and 16 bases lay in between. The CDR3 runs 15 residues. CDR1 is SEHNR, CDR2 FQNEAQ, per germline (reference sequence). CDR3: CASSFWSGASETQYF. In DNA form, the CDR3 reads TGTGCCAGCAGCTTTTGGAGTGGGGCAAGTGAGACCCAGTACTTC.

The V gene is TRBV5-4, the J gene TRBJ2-7, with a weak D call TRBD2 (6 bases). The V gene's germline CDR1 is SGHNT and CDR2 YYREEE (reference sequence). Trimming cost V 0 bases and J 5 bases, with 12 bases left between them. The CDR3 is 14 residues long. The CDR3 sequence: CASSLEPLADEQYF. DNA for the CDR3: TGTGCCAGCAGCTTGGAACCACTAGCAGACGAGCAGTACTTC.